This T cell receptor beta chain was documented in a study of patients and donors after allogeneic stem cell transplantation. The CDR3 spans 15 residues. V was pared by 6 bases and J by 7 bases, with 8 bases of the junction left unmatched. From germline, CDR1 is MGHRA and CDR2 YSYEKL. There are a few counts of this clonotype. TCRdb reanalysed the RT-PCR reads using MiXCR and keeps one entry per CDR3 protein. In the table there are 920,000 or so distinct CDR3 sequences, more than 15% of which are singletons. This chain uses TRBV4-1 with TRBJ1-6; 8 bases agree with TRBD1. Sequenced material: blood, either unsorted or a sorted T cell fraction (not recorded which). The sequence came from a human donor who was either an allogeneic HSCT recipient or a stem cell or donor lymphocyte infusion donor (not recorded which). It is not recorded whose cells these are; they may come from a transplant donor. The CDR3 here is CASRPPGQVNSPLHF. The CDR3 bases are TGCGCCAGCAGACCCCCGGGACAGGTCAATTCACCCCTCCACTTT.